This entry is about one T cell receptor beta chain. Its binding antigen is unknown. No much larger clone is present one base from it, and per-base qualities are unavailable. The sample was run on an Illumina HiSeq 1500. In TCRdb, the public reads were trimmed at Q25 with fastp and aligned with MiXCR, with productive beta chains retained. Entries are consolidated by CDR3 protein sequence, retaining the most common genes and DNA. In all, the sample holds approximately 550,000 distinct CDR3 sequences, and about 15% of those were seen once. Together, the top ten hold roughly 25% of the sample. According to the germline V gene, CDR1 reads MRHNA and CDR2 reads SNTAGT. V gives up 2 bases and J gives up 7 bases, and the segment between their germline ends measures 8 bases. Measured from the cysteine to the phenylalanine, the CDR3 is 12 residues long. Only the CDR3 region is kept as DNA, spanning 36 bases read in frame from base 1.

This entry is derived from a study of T cell repertoires in cytomegalovirus infection (dated by TCRdb to about 2019). Concerning the study at large: The HLA type of each donor mattered for the analysis, because public TCR beta signatures pointed to carriage of CMV infection along with the matching HLA type. General conclusions and limits of the study: Carriers of CMV infection plus the relevant HLA type were discriminated by the cumulative frequency of public TCR beta family members in the study cohort and in an independent 352-donor cohort. The ex vivo response was dominated by HLA-C-restricted CMV-specific TCR beta clonotypes, which also provided the single most frequent clonotype in two of eight donors.

This TCR came from a human donor in good health (CMV status not recorded). Some clones in this sample may be carry-over from other donors' samples. The V gene is TRBV6-4 and the J gene is TRBJ1-2; TRBD1 is a weak D gene call, 5 bases matching. Input material: CD8+ T cells from PBMCs. The DNA sequence is TGTGCCAGCAGTGACGGAGGGACTGGCTACACCTTC. Translated, this gives CASSDGGTGYTF.